These 28 T cell receptor beta chains share one sample of origin, sequenced in a study of blood T cell repertoires in COVID-19. Using immunoSEQ multiplex PCR, the repertoire was profiled, and TCRdb retains in-frame clones only, with some absent. The table includes some 250,000 clones, 88% detected once. Sequences were obtained from peripheral blood. Every receptor here comes from a woman in her twenties or thirties with acute or convalescent COVID-19.

This sequence joins TRBV5-1 and TRBJ2-7; 8 positions match TRBD2. Germline assignment: CDR1 SGHRS and CDR2 YFSETQ. The CDR3 has 14 amino acids. The trim removed 4 bases at V and 4 bases at J, leaving 7 bases unmatched. The CDR3 region is CASSISGIFYEQYF. The CDR3, as DNA: TGCGCCAGCAGCATTAGCGGGATATTTTACGAGCAGTACTTC.

The chain is built from TRBV30 and TRBJ2-2; D gene unclear. The CDR3 runs 13 residues. The V gene lost 4 bases and the J gene lost 7 bases, with 13 bases spanning the gap. Per germline, CDR1 GTSNPN and CDR2 SVGIG (reference sequence). In DNA form, the CDR3 reads TGTGCCTGGACTCGTCAGCAGGTCGGGGAGCTGTTTTTT. Its protein is CAWTRQQVGELFF.

The V gene is TRBV19, the J gene TRBJ2-2; TRBD2 aligns across 12 bases. This CDR3 spans 17 amino acids. Germline values: CDR1 LNHDA, CDR2 SQIVND (reference sequence). With V trimmed by 6 bases and J by 2 bases, 7 bases remained unmatched. CDR3 nucleotide sequence: TGTGCCAGTAGAATCGGGACTAGCGGGCGCAACACCGGGGAGCTGTTTTTT. Its translation: CASRIGTSGRNTGELFF.

The genes are TRBV6-5 and TRBJ2-7; the match to TRBD1 covers 8 bases. V lost 4 bases, J lost 6 bases, and 8 bases stayed unmatched. CDR3 length equals 14 residues. From germline, CDR1 is MNHEY and CDR2 SVGAGI. CDR3 loop: CASSLDRGQSEQYF. CDR3 nucleotide sequence: TGTGCCAGCAGTTTAGACAGGGGTCAGAGCGAGCAGTACTTC.

Here the CDR3 DNA reads TGTGCCAGCAGTGAAGGTCCGGGACAAGACACAGATACGCAGTATTTT. Amino acids: CASSEGPGQDTDTQYF. The chain has TRBV25-1 and TRBJ2-3; the D gene is possibly TRBD1 (6 bases). CDR3 length equals 16 residues. Trimming pared 2 bases from V and 2 bases from J, leaving 14 bases between. CDR1 is MGHDK and CDR2 is SYGVNS in the germline V gene. Using reference TRBV25-1 and TRBJ2-3 for the parts outside the CDR3, the full variable domain is EADIYQTPRYLVIGTGKKITLECSQTMGHDKMYWYQQDPGMELHLIHYSYGVNSTEKGDLSSESTVSRIRTEHFPLTLESARPSHTSQYLCASSEGPGQDTDTQYFGPGTRLTVL.

The rearrangement links TRBV25-1 to TRBJ1-5; D is unclear. V shed 7 bases and J shed 2 bases, with 6 bases lying between them. The CDR3 is 12 amino acids. Germline values: CDR1 MGHDK, CDR2 SYGVNS. The CDR3 spells CASNRGNQPQHF. The CDR3 DNA sequence: TGTGCCAGCAATCGAGGCAATCAGCCCCAGCATTTT.

This clone showed up just a few times. J is TRBJ1-1 and V is TRBV12-3 or TRBV12-4; TRBD1 might be the D (5 bases). Trimming cost V 1 base and J 3 bases, with 6 bases left between them. There are 13 residues in the CDR3. The CDR3 DNA reads as TGTGCCAGCAGTTTAGGGGGGGACACTGAAGCTTTCTTT. Amino acids: CASSLGGDTEAFF.

The chain combines TRBV4-1 with TRBJ2-5, with 12 bases fitting TRBD2. The CDR3 contains 17 residues. J gave up 2 bases and V 2 bases, and 6 bases lay outside the gene matches. Germline loops: CDR1 MGHRA, CDR2 YSYEKL. The CDR3 is CASSQLTSGSGQETQYF. In DNA form, the CDR3 reads TGCGCCAGCAGCCAATTGACTAGCGGGAGTGGGCAAGAGACCCAGTACTTC.

The chain carries TRBV27 and TRBJ2-7, with a tentative D call TRBD1 (5 bases). CDR3 length: 12 residues. The V end lost 5 bases, the J end lost 4 bases, and 9 bases lay between the germline ends. CDR1 is MNHEY, CDR2 SMNVEV, per germline (reference sequence). The CDR3 protein is CASSPDIYEQYF. The CDR3 DNA reads as TGTGCCAGCAGTCCGGACATTTACGAGCAGTACTTC.

J is TRBJ1-1 and V is TRBV5-1, with D unclear. The CDR3 extends over 15 amino acids. Trimming took off 0 bases at V and 4 bases at J, with 13 bases between the two ends. Germline CDR1 is SGHRS and CDR2 is YFSETQ. The CDR3: CASSLARVSGTEAFF. The CDR3 DNA reads TGCGCCAGCAGCTTGGCGAGGGTATCGGGCACTGAAGCTTTCTTT.

V is TRBV7-9 and J is TRBJ2-7; D might be TRBD2 (5 bases). The length of the CDR3 is 14 residues. Trimming cost V 1 base and J 0 bases, with 7 bases left between them. The V gene's germline CDR1 is SEHNR and CDR2 FQNEAQ (reference sequence). CDR3 region: CASSLGGISYEQYF. The CDR3, as DNA: TGTGCCAGCAGCTTAGGAGGGATCTCCTACGAGCAGTACTTC. The full variable domain, completed using reference TRBV7-9 and TRBJ2-7, is DTGVSQNPRHKITKRGQNVTFRCDPISEHNRLYWYRQTLGQGPEFLTYFQNEAQLEKSRLLSDRFSAERPKGSFSTLEIQRTEQGDSAMYLCASSLGGISYEQYFGPGTRLTVT.

This chain joins TRBV2 and TRBJ1-5, with D unresolved. This CDR3 region has 14 residues. Germline CDR1 is SNHLY and CDR2 is FYNNEI. Trimming took 6 bases from V and 3 from J, leaving 12 bases between them. The CDR3 here is CASRTLVDNQPQHF. In nucleotides, the CDR3 is TGTGCCAGCAGGACTTTGGTGGACAATCAGCCCCAGCATTTT.

The genes are TRBV7-2 and TRBJ2-3, with 7 bases matching TRBD2. Germline trimming cut 6 bases from V and 1 base from J; bases unmatched to any gene: 7. This CDR3 comprises 15 residues. CDR1 and CDR2 (germline): SGHTA, FQGNSA. CDR3 nucleotides: TGTGCCAGCAGTCCGTGGGGGGGTGGCACAGATACGCAGTATTTT. Translation gives CASSPWGGGTDTQYF.

The V gene is TRBV23-1, the J gene TRBJ1-6; no reliable D call. TRBV23-1 is an ORF, with its function uncertain. V lost 2 bases, J lost 1 base, and 9 bases lay in between. The length of the CDR3 is 16 residues. In DNA, the CDR3 is TGCGCCAGCAGTCAACAAGACATTTCCTATAATTCACCCCTCCACTTT. Protein product: CASSQQDISYNSPLHF.

J is TRBJ2-5 and V is TRBV24-1; no reliable D call. V was cut by 2 bases and J by 0 bases, with 3 bases left in between. The germline gives CDR1 KGHDR, CDR2 SFDVKD. The CDR3 runs 13 residues. For the CDR3, the DNA is TGTGCCACCAGTGATTCCAACCAAGAGACCCAGTACTTC. This sequence encodes CATSDSNQETQYF.

The chain uses TRBV3-1 (or the pseudogene TRBV3-2) and TRBJ1-1; D is perhaps TRBD1 (5 bases). Looked up from germline, CDR1 is LGHDT and CDR2 is YNNKEL (reference sequence). Deletions cut 0 bases from V and 5 bases from J, with 10 bases between. This CDR3 comprises 14 residues. CDR3 bases: TGTGCCAGCAGCCAAGATCCAGGGAGGACTGAAGCTTTCTTT. Protein sequence: CASSQDPGRTEAFF.

The rearrangement links TRBV4-3 to TRBJ1-6, with a possible D match to TRBD1 (5 bases). CDR3 length equals 15 residues. V lost 1 base to trimming and J lost 8 bases, with 12 bases between them. Germline V gives CDR1 LGHNA, CDR2 YSLEER. Here the CDR3 reads CASSQVASRDSPLHF. CDR3 nucleotide sequence: TGCGCCAGCAGCCAAGTGGCCTCCAGGGATTCACCCCTCCACTTT.

This chain links TRBV7-9 with TRBJ2-1, with D unresolved. Germline CDR1 reads SEHNR; CDR2 reads FQNEAQ (reference sequence). V was shortened by 3 bases and J by 2 bases, with 11 bases between the two germline ends. This CDR3 has 15 residues. CDR3 bases: TGTGCCAGCAGCTTTCAGTCCCCGACCTACAATGAGCAGTTCTTC. Encoded protein: CASSFQSPTYNEQFF.

This clone has only one observation. This sequence joins TRBV10-2 and TRBJ2-7, with 9 bases lining up with TRBD2. The germline CDR1 and CDR2 sequences are WSHSY and SAAADI. The trim removed 11 bases at V and 3 bases at J, leaving 5 bases unmatched. CDR3 length equals 12 residues. The CDR3 coding sequence is TGCGCCGCCGCTAGCGGGATCTACGAGCAGTACTTC. Its translation: CAAASGIYEQYF.

The chain couples TRBV25-1 to TRBJ1-4; TRBD1 matches 9 bases. Looked up from germline, CDR1 is MGHDK and CDR2 is SYGVNS. After removal of 4 bases from V and 7 bases from J, the junction contained 4 bases not matched to a gene. The CDR3 totals 14 residues. CDR3 protein: CASSVTGGFEKLFF. The CDR3 nucleotides read TGTGCCAGCAGTGTTACAGGGGGCTTTGAAAAACTGTTTTTT.

The chain uses TRBV15 and TRBJ2-2; D may be TRBD2 (5 bases). Germline V gives CDR1 LNHNV, CDR2 YYDKDF (reference sequence). There are 14 residues in the CDR3. The V and J ends lost 5 bases and 5 bases respectively, with 12 bases between them. The CDR3 region is CATSPEGLTGELFF. CDR3 nucleotide sequence: TGTGCCACCAGCCCAGAGGGTCTAACCGGGGAGCTGTTTTTT.

The chain's CDR3 is CASSAEGLYEQYF. The CDR3 DNA is TGTGCCAGCAGCGCCGAGGGACTCTACGAGCAGTACTTC. The chain recombines TRBV9 with TRBJ2-7; D possibly corresponds to TRBD2 (6 bases). Germline V gene data show CDR1 as SGDLS and CDR2 as YYNGEE. This CDR3 region has 13 residues. Trimming stripped 3 bases from V and 3 bases from J, with 10 bases between.

This chain joins TRBV30 and TRBJ2-5, with TRBD2 identical over 7 bases. Trimming cost V 3 bases and J 4 bases; bases outside gene matches: 5. Germline V lookup: CDR1 GTSNPN, CDR2 SVGIG (reference sequence). The CDR3 contains 13 residues. The CDR3 nucleotides are TGTGCCTGGAGCCCAGGCGGGGGAGAGACCCAGTACTTC. Protein product: CAWSPGGGETQYF.

This chain connects TRBV5-6 to TRBJ2-3; 9 bases align to TRBD2. V was clipped by 0 bases and J by 0 bases; unmatched bases: 5. From germline, CDR1 is SGHDT and CDR2 YYEEEE. CDR3 length: 17 amino acids. The CDR3, as DNA: TGTGCCAGCAGCTTGGCCGGCCTAGCGGGAAGCACAGATACGCAGTATTTT. Its translation is CASSLAGLAGSTDTQYF.

The chain couples TRBV5-4 to TRBJ1-1, with 10 bases aligning to TRBD1. The V gene end was trimmed by 3 bases and the J gene end by 3 bases; junction bases not matched to a gene: 5. The CDR3 contains 15 residues. Per germline, CDR1 SGHNT and CDR2 YYREEE (reference sequence). CDR3 nucleotide sequence: TGTGCCAGCAGCTATGCCGGGACAGGGGACACTGAAGCTTTCTTT. This translates into CASSYAGTGDTEAFF.

The chain uses TRBV5-1 and TRBJ2-1, with D maybe TRBD1 (6 bases). Germline V lookup: CDR1 SGHRS, CDR2 YFSETQ. V was cut by 1 base and J by 13 bases, with 15 bases left in between. The CDR3 loop spans 13 amino acids. CDR3 sequence reads: CASSLTGTSDQFF. The CDR3 DNA reads as TGCGCCAGCAGCTTGACCGGGACATCAGACCAGTTCTTC.

The V and J genes are TRBV14 and TRBJ2-5; 14 bases map to TRBD2. CDR3 length equals 14 residues. V shed 8 bases and J 7 bases; nucleotides not matched to a gene: 6. Germline V gene sequence: CDR1 SGHDN, CDR2 FVKESK. CDR3 residues: CASSATSGRGTQYF. The CDR3, as DNA: TGTGCCAGCTCCGCGACTAGCGGGAGGGGGACCCAGTACTTC.

The CDR3, as DNA: TGTGCCAGCAGCTTGACTAGCGGGATAGATACGCAGTATTTT. This translates into CASSLTSGIDTQYF. This sequence joins TRBV11-3 and TRBJ2-3; 11 bases align to TRBD2. V was clipped by 3 bases and J by 5 bases; unmatched bases: 1. Per germline, CDR1 SGHNT and CDR2 YENEEA. The length of the CDR3 is 14 residues.